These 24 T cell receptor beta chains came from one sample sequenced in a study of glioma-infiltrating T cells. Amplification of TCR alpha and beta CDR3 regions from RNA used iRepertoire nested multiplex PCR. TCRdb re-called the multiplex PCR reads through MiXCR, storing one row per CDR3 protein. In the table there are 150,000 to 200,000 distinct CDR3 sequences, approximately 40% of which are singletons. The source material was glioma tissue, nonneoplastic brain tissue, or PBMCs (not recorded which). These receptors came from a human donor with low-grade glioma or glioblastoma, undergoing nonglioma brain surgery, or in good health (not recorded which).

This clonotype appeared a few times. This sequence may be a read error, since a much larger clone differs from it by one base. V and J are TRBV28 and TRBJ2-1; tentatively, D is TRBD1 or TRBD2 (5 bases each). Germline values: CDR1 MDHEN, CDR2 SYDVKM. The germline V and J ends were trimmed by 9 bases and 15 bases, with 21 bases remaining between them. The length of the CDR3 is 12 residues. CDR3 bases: TGTGCCAGAAGGAGACTCCGGGACGGCTGGTTCTTC. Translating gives CARRRLRDGWFF.

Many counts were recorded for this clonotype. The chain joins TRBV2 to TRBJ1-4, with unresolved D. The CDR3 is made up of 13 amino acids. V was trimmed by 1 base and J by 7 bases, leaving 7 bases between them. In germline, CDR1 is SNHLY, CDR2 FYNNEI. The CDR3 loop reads CASSEGRIEKLFF. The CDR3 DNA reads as TGTGCCAGCAGTGAAGGGCGCATTGAAAAACTGTTTTTT.

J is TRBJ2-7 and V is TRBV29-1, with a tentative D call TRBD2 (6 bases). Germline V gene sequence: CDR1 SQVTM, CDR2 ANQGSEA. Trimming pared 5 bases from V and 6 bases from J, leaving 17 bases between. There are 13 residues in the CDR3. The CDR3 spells CSVRGMFFREQYF. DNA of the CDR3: TGCAGCGTTCGGGGGATGTTCTTCCGCGAGCAGTACTTC.

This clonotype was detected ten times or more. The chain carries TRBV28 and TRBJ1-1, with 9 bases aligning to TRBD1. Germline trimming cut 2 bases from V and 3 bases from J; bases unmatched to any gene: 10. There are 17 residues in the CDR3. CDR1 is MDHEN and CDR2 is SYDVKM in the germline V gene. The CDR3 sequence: CASSLPRQGVMDTEAFF. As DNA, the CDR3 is TGTGCCAGCAGTTTACCTAGACAGGGGGTGATGGACACTGAAGCTTTCTTT.

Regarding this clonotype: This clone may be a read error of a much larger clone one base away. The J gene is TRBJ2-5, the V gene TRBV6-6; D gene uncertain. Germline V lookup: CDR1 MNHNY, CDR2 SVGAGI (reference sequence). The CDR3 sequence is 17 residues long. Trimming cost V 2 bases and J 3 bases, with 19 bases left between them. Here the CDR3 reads CASSYLSLGISEETQYF. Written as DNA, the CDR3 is TGTGCCAGCAGTTACCTTAGTTTGGGCATCTCCGAAGAGACCCAGTACTTC.

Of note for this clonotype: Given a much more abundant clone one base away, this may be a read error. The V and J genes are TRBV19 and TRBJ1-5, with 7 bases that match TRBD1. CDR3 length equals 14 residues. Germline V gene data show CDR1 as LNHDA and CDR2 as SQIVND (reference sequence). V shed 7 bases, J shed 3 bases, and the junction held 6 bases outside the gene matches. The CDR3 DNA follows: TGTGCCAGTAACAGGGGCTATATCAATCAGCCCCAGCATTTT. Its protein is CASNRGYINQPQHF.

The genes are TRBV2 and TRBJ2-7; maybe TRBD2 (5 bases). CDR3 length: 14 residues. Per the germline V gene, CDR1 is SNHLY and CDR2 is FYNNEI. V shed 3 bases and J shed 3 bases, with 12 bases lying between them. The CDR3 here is CASSETTVGYEQYF. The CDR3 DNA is TGTGCCAGCAGTGAGACTACGGTAGGCTACGAGCAGTACTTC.

The CDR3, as DNA: TGCGCCAGCAGCTTGGAAGAGACTAGCGGGGAGGCTGAGCAGTTCTTC. The encoded protein is CASSLEETSGEAEQFF. The chain couples TRBV5-1 to TRBJ2-1, with 11 bases matching TRBD2. J gave up 9 bases and V 0 bases, and 8 bases lay outside the gene matches. The CDR3 is 16 amino acids. The V gene's germline CDR1 is SGHRS and CDR2 YFSETQ.

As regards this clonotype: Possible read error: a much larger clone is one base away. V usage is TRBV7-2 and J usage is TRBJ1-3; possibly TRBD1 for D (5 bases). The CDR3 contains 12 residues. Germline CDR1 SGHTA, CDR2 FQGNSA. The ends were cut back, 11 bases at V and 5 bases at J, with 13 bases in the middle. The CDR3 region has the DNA TGTGCCTCCTCCCGGGGCAGAAACACCATATATTTT. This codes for CASSRGRNTIYF.

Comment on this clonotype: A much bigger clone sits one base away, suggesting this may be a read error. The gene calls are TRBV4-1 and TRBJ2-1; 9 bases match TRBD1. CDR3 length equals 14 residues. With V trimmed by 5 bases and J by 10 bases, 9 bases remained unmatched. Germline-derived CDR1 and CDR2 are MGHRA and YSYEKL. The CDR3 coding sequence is TGCGCCAGCAGCACCGGGACAGGGTCCTACGAGCAGTTCTTC. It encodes CASSTGTGSYEQFF.

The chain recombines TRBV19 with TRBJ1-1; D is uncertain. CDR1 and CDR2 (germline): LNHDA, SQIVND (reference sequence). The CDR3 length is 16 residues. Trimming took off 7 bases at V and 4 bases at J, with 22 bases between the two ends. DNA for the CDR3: TGTGCCAGTACCACGCCCCCCGGACGCTTTCCCACTGAAGCTTTCTTT. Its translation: CASTTPPGRFPTEAFF. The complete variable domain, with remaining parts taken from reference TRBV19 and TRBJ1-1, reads DGGITQSPKYLFRKEGQNVTLSCEQNLNHDAMYWYRQDPGQGLRLIYYSQIVNDFQKGDIAEGYSVSREKKESFPLTVTSAQKNPTAFYLCASTTPPGRFPTEAFFGQGTRLTVV.

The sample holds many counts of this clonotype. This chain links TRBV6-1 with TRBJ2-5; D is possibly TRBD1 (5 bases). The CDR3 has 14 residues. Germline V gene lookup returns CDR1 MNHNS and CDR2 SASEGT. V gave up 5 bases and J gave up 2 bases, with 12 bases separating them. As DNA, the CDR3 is TGTGCCAGCAGTTCAGGGATAGCTCAAGAGACCCAGTACTTC. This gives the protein CASSSGIAQETQYF.

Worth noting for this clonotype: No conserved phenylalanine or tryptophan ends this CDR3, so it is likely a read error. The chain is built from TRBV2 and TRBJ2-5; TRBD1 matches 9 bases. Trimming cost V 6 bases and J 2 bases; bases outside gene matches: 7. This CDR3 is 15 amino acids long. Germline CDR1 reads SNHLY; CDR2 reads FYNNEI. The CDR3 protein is CASRGQGRGQETQYL. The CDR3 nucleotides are TGTGCCAGCAGGGGACAGGGTAGAGGACAAGAGACCCAGTACTTA.

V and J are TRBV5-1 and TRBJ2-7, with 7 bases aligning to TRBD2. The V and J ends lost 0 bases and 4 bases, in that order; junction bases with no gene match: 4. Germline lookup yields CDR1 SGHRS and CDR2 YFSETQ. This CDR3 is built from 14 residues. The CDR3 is CASSLGAGGYEQYF. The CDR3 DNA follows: TGCGCCAGCAGCTTGGGAGCCGGGGGGTACGAGCAGTACTTC.

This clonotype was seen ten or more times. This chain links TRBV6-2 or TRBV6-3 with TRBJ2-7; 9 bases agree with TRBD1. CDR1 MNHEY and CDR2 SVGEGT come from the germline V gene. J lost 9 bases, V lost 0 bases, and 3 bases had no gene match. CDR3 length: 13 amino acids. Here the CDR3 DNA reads TGTGCCAGCAGTTACTCGGGACAGGGAGCGCAGTACTTC. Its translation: CASSYSGQGAQYF.

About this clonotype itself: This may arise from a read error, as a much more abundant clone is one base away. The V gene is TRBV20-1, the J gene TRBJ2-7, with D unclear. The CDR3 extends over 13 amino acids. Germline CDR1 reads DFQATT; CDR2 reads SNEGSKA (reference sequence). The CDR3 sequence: CSARSHSSYEKYF. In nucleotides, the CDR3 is TGCAGTGCTAGATCGCATAGCTCCTACGAGAAGTACTTC.

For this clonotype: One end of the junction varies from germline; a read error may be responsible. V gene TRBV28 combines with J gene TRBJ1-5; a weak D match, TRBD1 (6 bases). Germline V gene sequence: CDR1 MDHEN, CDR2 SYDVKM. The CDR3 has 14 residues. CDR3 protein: CASSRPGEWQPKHF. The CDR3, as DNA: TGTGCCAGCAGCCGACCAGGGGAATGGCAGCCCAAGCATTTT.

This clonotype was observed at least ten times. The CDR3 sequence is CASSFLLRTLSYEQYF. The CDR3, as DNA: TGTGCCAGCAGTTTCCTCTTGCGGACACTATCCTACGAGCAGTACTTC. The rearrangement uses TRBV28 and TRBJ2-7; D perhaps matches TRBD1 (5 bases). V dropped 3 bases and J dropped 1 base, with 16 bases sitting between them. Germline V gene data show CDR1 as MDHEN and CDR2 as SYDVKM. The CDR3 is 16 amino acids.

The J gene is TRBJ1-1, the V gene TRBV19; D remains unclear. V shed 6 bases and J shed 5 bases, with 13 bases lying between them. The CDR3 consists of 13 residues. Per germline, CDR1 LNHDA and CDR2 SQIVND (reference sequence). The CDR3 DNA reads TGTGCCAGTAGCCCCGAGGAGAAGACTGAAGCTTTCTTT. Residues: CASSPEEKTEAFF. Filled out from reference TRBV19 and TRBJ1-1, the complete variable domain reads DGGITQSPKYLFRKEGQNVTLSCEQNLNHDAMYWYRQDPGQGLRLIYYSQIVNDFQKGDIAEGYSVSREKKESFPLTVTSAQKNPTAFYLCASSPEEKTEAFFGQGTRLTVV.

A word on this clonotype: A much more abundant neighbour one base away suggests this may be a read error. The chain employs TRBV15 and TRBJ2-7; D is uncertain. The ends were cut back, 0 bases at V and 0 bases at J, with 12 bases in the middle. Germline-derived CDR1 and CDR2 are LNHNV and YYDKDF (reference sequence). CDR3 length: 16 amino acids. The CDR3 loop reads CATSRDSILSSYEQYF. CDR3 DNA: TGTGCCACCAGCAGAGATTCAATCTTGAGCTCCTACGAGCAGTACTTC. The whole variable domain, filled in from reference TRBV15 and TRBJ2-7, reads DAMVIQNPRYQVTQFGKPVTLSCSQTLNHNVMYWYQQKSSQAPKLLFHYYDKDFNNEADTPDNFQSRRPNTSFCFLDIRSPGLGDTAMYLCATSRDSILSSYEQYFGPGTRLTVT.

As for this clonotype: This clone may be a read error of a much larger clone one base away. CDR3 sequence: CASIDAGGRIGELFF. CDR3 nucleotides: TGTGCCAGCATTGACGCGGGAGGTCGAATCGGGGAGCTGTTTTTT. The chain uses TRBV6-1 and TRBJ2-2, with 8 bases identical to TRBD2. The junction had 11 bases not matched to a gene; V was cut back by 7 bases and J by 7 bases. CDR3 length: 15 amino acids. Germline assignment: CDR1 MNHNS and CDR2 SASEGT.

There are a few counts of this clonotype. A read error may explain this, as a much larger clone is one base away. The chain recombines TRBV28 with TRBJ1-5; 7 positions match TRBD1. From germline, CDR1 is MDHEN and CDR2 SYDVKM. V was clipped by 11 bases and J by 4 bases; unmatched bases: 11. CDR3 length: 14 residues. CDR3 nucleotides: TGTGCCGGCACCCGACAGGGTCTAAATCAGCCCCAGCATTTT. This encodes CAGTRQGLNQPQHF.

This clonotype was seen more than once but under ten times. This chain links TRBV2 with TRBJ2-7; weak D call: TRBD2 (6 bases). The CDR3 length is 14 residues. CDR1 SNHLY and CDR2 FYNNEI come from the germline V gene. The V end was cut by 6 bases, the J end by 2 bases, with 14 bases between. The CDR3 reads CASRLRLGTYEQYF. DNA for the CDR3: TGTGCCAGCAGACTGAGACTAGGGACCTACGAGCAGTACTTC.

The CDR3 DNA reads TGTGCCACCAGTGATTCGGGACAGGGGGCAGGAGAGCAGTACTTC. Its protein is CATSDSGQGAGEQYF. V is TRBV24-1 and J is TRBJ2-7; 12 bases match TRBD1. Trimming at V came to 2 bases and at J to 7 bases, leaving 5 bases not matched to a gene. The germline V gene encodes CDR1 KGHDR and CDR2 SFDVKD. This CDR3 has 15 residues.